This TCR beta chain originates from a study of shared clonotypes between healthy human individuals. Study-wide background: Donors consisted of two women and a few men between 18 and 49.

With respect to this clone: Its cognate antigen is unknown.

In the sorted-subset replicate PCRs, about 200 ng DNA, 25,000 to 30,000 T cell genomes, was used. The table came from immunoSEQ multiplex PCR; TCRdb's copy has only in-frame clones and leaves some out. Of hundreds of thousands of clones in the sample, 90% to 95% were seen once. Notes on the study in general: Rarefaction gave evidence that sorted-subset sequencing remained incomplete despite large depth.

CD8 cells regarded as naive lacked CD45RO, were positively chosen for CCR7, and omitted terminally differentiated effector memory CD45RA+ cells. The sample taken for sequencing was naive CD8+ T cells sorted from blood. The receptor's source is a man aged 25 to 45 in good health.

The CDR3 sequence is CASSTSGGQAAKNIQYF. The CDR3 DNA reads as TGTGCCAGCAGCACCTCCGGGGGACAGGCGGCCAAAAACATTCAGTACTTC. The J gene is TRBJ2-4, the V gene TRBV7-9, with 8 bases aligning to TRBD1. The CDR3 length is 17 residues. Trimming took 5 bases from V and 1 from J; bases not matched to a gene: 10. CDR1 and CDR2 from the germline V gene are SEHNR and FQNEAQ (reference sequence).